Listed here are 2 T cell receptor beta chains from one sample, sequenced in a study of cytomegalovirus exposure and HLA in healthy donors. 13 Jbeta primers and 60 Vbeta primers were used for the PCR. Sequencing was performed with immunoSEQ multiplex PCR; in TCRdb, only in-frame clones are kept and a portion is missing. This table has 150,000 to 200,000 clones, 79% appearing once. The sequencing input was PBMCs. Source of these receptors: a woman between 50 and 59 years old in good health and CMV-seronegative.

In the case of this clone: The sample carries other DNA sequences with the same CDR3. The chain has TRBV5-1 and TRBJ1-6; D is unresolved. The CDR3 is 15 residues long. V was trimmed by 0 bases and J by 5 bases, leaving 9 bases between them. The germline V gene has CDR1 SGHRS and CDR2 YFSETQ. CDR3 in DNA: TGCGCCAGCAGCTTGGACAACACTAATAATTCACCCCTCCACTTT. It specifies CASSLDNTNNSPLHF.

This sequence joins TRBV2 and TRBJ1-5; no firm D call. Looked up from germline, CDR1 is SNHLY and CDR2 is FYNNEI. CDR3 length equals 12 residues. V lost 7 bases and J 2 bases, leaving 6 bases between the germline ends. DNA for the CDR3: TGTGCCAGCATGGGAGGCAATCAGCCCCAGCATTTT. This translates into CASMGGNQPQHF. Combining the CDR3 with reference TRBV2 and TRBJ1-5 gives the whole variable domain EPEVTQTPSHQVTQMGQEVILRCVPISNHLYFYWYRQILGQKVEFLVSFYNNEISEKSEIFDDQFSVERPDGSNFTLKIRSTKLEDSAMYFCASMGGNQPQHFGDGTRLSIL.